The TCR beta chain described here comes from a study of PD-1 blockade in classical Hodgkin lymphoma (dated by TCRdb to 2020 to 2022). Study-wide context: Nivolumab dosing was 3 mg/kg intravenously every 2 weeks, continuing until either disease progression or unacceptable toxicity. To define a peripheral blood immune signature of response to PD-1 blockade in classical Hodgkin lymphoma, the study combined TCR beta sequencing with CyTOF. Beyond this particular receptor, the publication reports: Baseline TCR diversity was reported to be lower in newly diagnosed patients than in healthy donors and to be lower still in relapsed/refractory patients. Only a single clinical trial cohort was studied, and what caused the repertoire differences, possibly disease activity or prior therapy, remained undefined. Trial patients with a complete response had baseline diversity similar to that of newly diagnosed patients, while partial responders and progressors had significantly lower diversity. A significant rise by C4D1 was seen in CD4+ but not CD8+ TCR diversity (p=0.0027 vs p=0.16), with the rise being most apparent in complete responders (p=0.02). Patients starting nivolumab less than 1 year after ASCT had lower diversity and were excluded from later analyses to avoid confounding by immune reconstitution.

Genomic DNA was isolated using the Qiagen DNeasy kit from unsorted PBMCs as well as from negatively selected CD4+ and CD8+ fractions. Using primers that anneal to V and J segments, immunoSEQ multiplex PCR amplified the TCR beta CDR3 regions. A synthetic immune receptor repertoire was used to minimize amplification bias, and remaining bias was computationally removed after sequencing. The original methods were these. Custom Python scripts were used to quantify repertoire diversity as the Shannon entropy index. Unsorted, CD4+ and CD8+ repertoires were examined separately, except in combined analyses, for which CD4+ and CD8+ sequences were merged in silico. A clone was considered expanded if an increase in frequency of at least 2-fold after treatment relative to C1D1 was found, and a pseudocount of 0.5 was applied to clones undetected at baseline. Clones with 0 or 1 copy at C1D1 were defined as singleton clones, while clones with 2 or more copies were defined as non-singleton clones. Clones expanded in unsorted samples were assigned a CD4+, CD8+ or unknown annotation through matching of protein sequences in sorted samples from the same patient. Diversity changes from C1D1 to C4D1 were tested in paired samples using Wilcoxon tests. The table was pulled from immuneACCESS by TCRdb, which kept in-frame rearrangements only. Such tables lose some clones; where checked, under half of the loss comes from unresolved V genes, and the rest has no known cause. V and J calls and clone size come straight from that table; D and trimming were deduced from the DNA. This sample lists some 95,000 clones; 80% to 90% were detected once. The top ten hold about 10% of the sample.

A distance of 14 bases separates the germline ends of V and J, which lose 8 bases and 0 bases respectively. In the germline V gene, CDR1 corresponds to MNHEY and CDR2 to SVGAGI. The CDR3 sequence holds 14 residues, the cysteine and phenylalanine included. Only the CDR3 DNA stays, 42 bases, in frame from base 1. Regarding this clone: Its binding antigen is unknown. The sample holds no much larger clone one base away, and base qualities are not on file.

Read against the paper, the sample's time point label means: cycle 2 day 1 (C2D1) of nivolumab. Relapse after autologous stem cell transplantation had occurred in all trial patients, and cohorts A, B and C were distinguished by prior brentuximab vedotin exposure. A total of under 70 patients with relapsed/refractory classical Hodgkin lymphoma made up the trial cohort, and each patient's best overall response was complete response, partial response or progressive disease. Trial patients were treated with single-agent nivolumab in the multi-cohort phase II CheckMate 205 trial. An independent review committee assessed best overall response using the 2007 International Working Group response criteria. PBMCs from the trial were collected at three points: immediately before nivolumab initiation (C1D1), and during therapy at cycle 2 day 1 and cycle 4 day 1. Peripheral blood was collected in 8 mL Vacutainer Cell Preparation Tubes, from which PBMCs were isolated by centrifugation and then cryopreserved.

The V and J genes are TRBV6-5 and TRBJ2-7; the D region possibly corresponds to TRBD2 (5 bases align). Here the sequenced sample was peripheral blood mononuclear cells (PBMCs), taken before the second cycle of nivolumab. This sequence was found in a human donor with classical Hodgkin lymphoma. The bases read TGTGCCAGCCGGAGTGAGGGCAGCTCCTACGAGCAGTACTTC. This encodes CASRSEGSSYEQYF.